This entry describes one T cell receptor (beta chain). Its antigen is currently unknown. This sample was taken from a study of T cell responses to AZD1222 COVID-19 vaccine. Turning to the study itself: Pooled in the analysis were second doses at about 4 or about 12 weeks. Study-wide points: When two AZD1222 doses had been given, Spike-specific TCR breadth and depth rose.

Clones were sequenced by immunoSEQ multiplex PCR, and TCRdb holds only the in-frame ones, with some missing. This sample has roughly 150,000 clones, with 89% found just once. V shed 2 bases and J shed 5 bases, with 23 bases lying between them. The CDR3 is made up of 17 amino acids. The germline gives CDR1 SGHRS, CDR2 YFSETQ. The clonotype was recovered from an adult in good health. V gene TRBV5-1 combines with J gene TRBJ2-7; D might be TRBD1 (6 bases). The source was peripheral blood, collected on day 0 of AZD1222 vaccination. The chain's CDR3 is CASSFEPTIGGGNEQYF. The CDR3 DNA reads TGCGCCAGCAGCTTTGAACCTACAATAGGGGGTGGCAACGAGCAGTACTTC.